The 15 T cell receptor beta chains given below trace back to one sample, sequenced in a study of a mutant IDH1 vaccine in newly diagnosed glioma. For these TCRs, the target antigens are not known. Described time point: week 23, last vaccination. Vaccinated patients received 300 ug of mutant IDH1 20-mer peptide per dose, with topical imiquimod. Sequenced by immunoSEQ multiplex PCR; TCRdb stores in-frame clones only, minus some. The sample carries tens of thousands of clones, 65% to 80% recorded once. Sequenced material: PBMCs, taken from a glioma patient whose treatment included an IDH1 peptide vaccine. The receptors were sampled from a man aged 50 to 59 with glioma.

CDR3 sequence: CATTRDTEAFF. The CDR3 region has the DNA TGTGCCACGACCAGGGACACTGAAGCTTTCTTT. The rearrangement joins TRBV6-5 to TRBJ1-1; D might be TRBD1 (5 bases). Germline lookup yields CDR1 MNHEY and CDR2 SVGAGI. The CDR3 spans 11 residues. With 10 bases removed from V and 3 bases from J, the gap between germline ends came to 9 bases.

J is TRBJ1-5 and V is TRBV2; D may be TRBD1 (6 bases). Germline V lookup: CDR1 SNHLY, CDR2 FYNNEI. The CDR3 contains 13 residues. V shed 8 bases and J shed 4 bases, with 12 bases lying between them. The CDR3 DNA reads TGTGCCAGCCAGCGGGACAATAATCAGCCCCAGCATTTT. Residues: CASQRDNNQPQHF.

This chain joins TRBV19 and TRBJ1-3; D might be TRBD1 (5 bases). The CDR3 extends over 15 amino acids. Germline loops: CDR1 LNHDA, CDR2 SQIVND (reference sequence). The V end lost 6 bases, the J end lost 0 bases, and 12 bases lay between the germline ends. In DNA, the CDR3 is TGTGCCAGTAGAATCGGACATATCTCTGGAAACACCATATATTTT. Protein product: CASRIGHISGNTIYF.

V is TRBV9 and J is TRBJ2-7, with 9 bases fitting TRBD1. The junction had 7 bases not matched to a gene; V was cut back by 3 bases and J by 3 bases. The CDR3 spans 15 residues. Germline V gives CDR1 SGDLS, CDR2 YYNGEE. The CDR3 sequence: CASSATGGLGYEQYF. In nucleotides, the CDR3 is TGTGCCAGCAGCGCCACAGGGGGCCTTGGCTACGAGCAGTACTTC.

V usage is TRBV15 and J usage is TRBJ2-7; 9 nucleotides match TRBD1. CDR3 length: 15 amino acids. Looked up from germline, CDR1 is LNHNV and CDR2 is YYDKDF (reference sequence). V lost 1 base to trimming and J lost 6 bases; unmatched junction nucleotides: 7. The CDR3 loop is CATSRGRTGVIEQYF. In DNA form, the CDR3 reads TGTGCCACCAGCAGAGGGCGGACAGGGGTTATCGAGCAGTACTTC. The full variable domain, completed using reference TRBV15 and TRBJ2-7, is DAMVIQNPRYQVTQFGKPVTLSCSQTLNHNVMYWYQQKSSQAPKLLFHYYDKDFNNEADTPDNFQSRRPNTSFCFLDIRSPGLGDTAMYLCATSRGRTGVIEQYFGPGTRLTVT.

This clone was counted between two and nine times. The V call is TRBV5-4, the J call TRBJ1-1; D is perhaps TRBD1 (5 bases). Germline CDR1 is SGHNT and CDR2 is YYREEE (reference sequence). This CDR3 has 12 amino acids. Trimming removed 2 bases from V and 11 bases from J, with 13 bases in between. CDR3 amino acids: CASSLEVGGAFF. The CDR3 DNA sequence: TGTGCCAGCAGCTTAGAGGTCGGGGGGGCTTTCTTT.

The chain links TRBV9 to TRBJ1-1; D unresolved. The CDR3 has 14 residues. Germline values: CDR1 SGDLS, CDR2 YYNGEE. V was clipped by 0 bases and J by 3 bases, with 9 bases between them. The CDR3 region is CASSVATRDTEAFF. As DNA, the CDR3 is TGTGCCAGCAGCGTAGCTACGCGGGACACTGAAGCTTTCTTT.

The V call is TRBV7-9, the J call TRBJ2-7; D gene unclear. V was shortened by 3 bases and J by 5 bases, with 8 bases between the two germline ends. The CDR3 loop spans 12 amino acids. Germline V gives CDR1 SEHNR, CDR2 FQNEAQ (reference sequence). CDR3: CASSFSRDEQYF. In nucleotides, the CDR3 is TGTGCCAGCAGCTTTAGCCGGGACGAGCAGTACTTC.

V gene TRBV10-2 combines with J gene TRBJ2-7; possible D gene TRBD1, 6 bases. Trimming removed 4 bases from V and 6 bases from J, with 10 bases in between. The CDR3 consists of 12 residues. Looked up from germline, CDR1 is WSHSY and CDR2 is SAAADI. The CDR3 reads CASSVQGPEQYF. In DNA form, the CDR3 reads TGCGCCAGCAGTGTACAGGGTCCCGAGCAGTACTTC.

The chain recombines TRBV19 with TRBJ2-2; D remains ambiguous. V lost 1 base and J 7 bases, leaving 7 bases between the germline ends. The CDR3 totals 13 residues. Germline CDR1 and CDR2: LNHDA and SQIVND (reference sequence). The CDR3 reads CASSIGVLGELFF. CDR3 DNA sequence: TGTGCCAGTAGTATAGGAGTACTCGGGGAGCTGTTTTTT.

The chain combines TRBV7-2 with TRBJ2-6; tentatively, D is TRBD2 (5 bases). Per germline, CDR1 SGHTA and CDR2 FQGNSA. The CDR3 totals 15 residues. The V end was cut by 6 bases, the J end by 0 bases, with 9 bases between. The CDR3 sequence: CASSSGFSGANVLTF. Written as DNA, the CDR3 is TGTGCCAGCAGTTCGGGGTTCTCTGGGGCCAACGTCCTGACTTTC.

This clone has a single count. DNA for the CDR3: TGTGCCAGTTCTTCCGGGACAGGGGGCTATGAGCAGTTCTTC. Translating gives CASSSGTGGYEQFF. The rearrangement joins TRBV19 to TRBJ2-1; TRBD1 matches at 12 bases. There are 14 residues in the CDR3. With 8 bases clipped from V and 8 bases from J, the junction kept 7 bases outside the gene matches. Germline CDR1 and CDR2: LNHDA and SQIVND (reference sequence).

This clone was counted a single time. The rearrangement joins TRBV5-1 to TRBJ1-2; 7 bases are shared with TRBD1. The CDR3 extends over 13 amino acids. In germline, CDR1 is SGHRS, CDR2 YFSETQ. Trimming cost V 2 bases and J 3 bases; bases outside gene matches: 1. In DNA form, the CDR3 reads TGCGCCAGCAGCTTTGACAGGGACTATGGCTACACCTTC. Amino acid sequence: CASSFDRDYGYTF.

This clone was recorded a few times. The J gene is TRBJ1-3, the V gene TRBV5-1; 9 bases match TRBD1. Germline V gene lookup returns CDR1 SGHRS and CDR2 YFSETQ. Germline trimming cut 7 bases from V and 0 bases from J; bases unmatched to any gene: 2. The length of the CDR3 is 14 residues. CDR3: CASRDRASGNTIYF. CDR3 bases: TGCGCCAGCCGGGACAGGGCCTCTGGAAACACCATATATTTT.

This chain links TRBV16 with TRBJ2-2; D is uncertain. Trimming cost V 4 bases and J 4 bases, with 16 bases left between them. The CDR3 contains 16 residues. Looked up from germline, CDR1 is KGHSY and CDR2 is FQNENV. CDR3 residues: CASSPRGTQSTGELFF. In nucleotides, the CDR3 is TGTGCCAGCAGCCCCCGAGGCACACAGAGCACCGGGGAGCTGTTTTTT.